Below, 12 T cell receptor beta chains from the same sample are listed, as sequenced in a study of T cell responses to AZD1222 COVID-19 vaccine. Sequencing was performed with immunoSEQ multiplex PCR; in TCRdb, only in-frame clones are kept and a portion is missing. In the table there are approximately 80,000 clones, over 75% of which are singletons. This specimen was peripheral blood, taken on day 0 of MenACWY control vaccination. The receptors stem from an adult in good health.

The V and J genes are TRBV11-2 and TRBJ2-2; tentatively, D is TRBD2 (5 bases). Germline V gene data show CDR1 as SGHAT and CDR2 as FQNNGV. The CDR3 is 16 residues long. V was pared by 1 base and J by 4 bases, with 13 bases between. For the CDR3, the DNA is TGTGCCAGCAGCTTAGTCTGGGGAGCCAGCACCGGGGAGCTGTTTTTT. Translation: CASSLVWGASTGELFF.

This rearrangement joins TRBV10-3 to TRBJ1-2; the match to TRBD1 covers 7 bases. The CDR3 covers 15 residues. Unmatched junction bases numbered 4, after V lost 1 base and J lost 2 bases. Looked up from germline, CDR1 is ENHRY and CDR2 is SYGVKD. The CDR3 bases are TGTGCCATCAGTGAGTTTGGGACAGCAAACTATGGCTACACCTTC. This codes for CAISEFGTANYGYTF.

The gene calls are TRBV6-1 and TRBJ2-5, with 7 positions matching TRBD1. Trimming removed 3 bases from V and 2 bases from J; junction bases left unmatched: 3. The CDR3 sequence is 14 residues long. Germline loops: CDR1 MNHNS, CDR2 SASEGT. The CDR3 region is CASSEGRGQETQYF. In DNA form, the CDR3 reads TGTGCCAGCAGTGAGGGCAGGGGGCAAGAGACCCAGTACTTC.

This chain uses TRBV7-9 with TRBJ2-5; TRBD2 aligns across 8 bases. Germline V lookup: CDR1 SEHNR, CDR2 FQNEAQ (reference sequence). V shed 4 bases, J shed 5 bases, and the junction held 9 bases outside the gene matches. This CDR3 is 15 amino acids long. Written as DNA, the CDR3 is TGTGCCAGCAGCTCCCGGGTAGCGGGGAATGAGACCCAGTACTTC. As protein: CASSSRVAGNETQYF.

The chain combines TRBV10-3 with TRBJ1-2; TRBD1 agrees at 7 bases. The CDR3 has 14 residues. V lost 5 bases to trimming and J lost 6 bases; unmatched junction nucleotides: 9. Germline CDR1 reads ENHRY; CDR2 reads SYGVKD. CDR3 in amino acids: CAISSDRVYNGYTF. CDR3 DNA sequence: TGTGCCATCAGTTCAGACAGGGTTTACAATGGCTACACCTTC.

The V and J genes are TRBV3-1 (or the pseudogene TRBV3-2) and TRBJ2-5; 12 nucleotides match TRBD2. CDR3 size: 16 residues. The V segment lost 1 base and the J segment 4 bases; nucleotides outside the gene matches: 4. Germline V gene data show CDR1 as LGHDT and CDR2 as YNNKEL (reference sequence). CDR3 in amino acids: CASSQGTSGVRETQYF. CDR3 in DNA: TGTGCCAGCAGCCAAGGGACTAGCGGGGTACGAGAGACCCAGTACTTC.

The gene calls are TRBV5-6 and TRBJ2-4, with 7 bases matching TRBD1. The CDR3 contains 19 residues. V dropped 1 base and J dropped 0; count of bases not matched to a gene: 13. The germline gives CDR1 SGHDT, CDR2 YYEEEE. The CDR3 nucleotides are TGTGCCAGCAGCTTGACCCCACAGGGGTCAGGATTAGCCAAAAACATTCAGTACTTC. This codes for CASSLTPQGSGLAKNIQYF.

The rearrangement joins TRBV10-2 to TRBJ2-1; no firm D call. The CDR3 runs to 11 residues. Germline CDR1 WSHSY, CDR2 SAAADI. V was trimmed by 11 bases and J by 6 bases, leaving 11 bases between them. The CDR3 loop reads CAGLRGNEQFF. CDR3 in DNA: TGCGCCGGGCTTAGAGGCAATGAGCAGTTCTTC.

The rearrangement joins TRBV27 to TRBJ2-2, with TRBD2 matching 10 bases. The V gene's germline CDR1 is MNHEY and CDR2 SMNVEV (reference sequence). The CDR3 sequence is 16 residues long. V shed 2 bases and J 4 bases; nucleotides not matched to a gene: 4. The CDR3 here is CASSLGTSVFTGELFF. CDR3 DNA: TGTGCCAGCAGTTTAGGGACTAGCGTATTCACCGGGGAGCTGTTTTTT.

This chain connects TRBV15 to TRBJ1-2; possibly TRBD1 for D (6 bases). The CDR3 contains 15 residues. Germline CDR1 LNHNV, CDR2 YYDKDF (reference sequence). V lost 0 bases to trimming and J lost 5 bases, with 13 bases between them. CDR3 sequence: CATSREYGGVYGYTF. CDR3 sequence (DNA): TGTGCCACCAGCAGAGAATACGGGGGCGTGTATGGCTACACCTTC.

This chain joins TRBV6-2 or TRBV6-3 and TRBJ2-7, with unresolved D. The CDR3 totals 16 residues. Deletions cut 5 bases from V and 4 bases from J, with 21 bases between. CDR1 and CDR2 from the germline V gene are MNHEY and SVGEGT. The chain's CDR3 is CASSVDTRHRRYEQYF. CDR3 nucleotides: TGTGCCAGCAGTGTAGACACACGGCATAGGCGATACGAGCAGTACTTC.

The V gene is TRBV12-5, the J gene TRBJ1-1; perhaps TRBD1 as D (6 bases). Germline values: CDR1 LGHNT, CDR2 FRNRAP. Trimming shortened V by 6 bases and J by 0 bases, and 11 bases separated the two germline ends. The CDR3 contains 14 residues. The CDR3 sequence is CASGEGGLNTEAFF. CDR3 nucleotide sequence: TGTGCTAGTGGGGAGGGGGGGCTGAACACTGAAGCTTTCTTT.